This record looks at one T cell receptor (beta chain) sequence and its context. V dropped 0 bases and J dropped 1; count of bases not matched to a gene: 3. Germline-derived CDR1 and CDR2 are SGDLS and YYNGEE. The CDR3 is 16 residues long. Study processing details: Estimation of nucleated cell counts relied on the amplification of reference gene primers. Method: immunoSEQ multiplex PCR; TCRdb's copy keeps in-frame clones and lacks some. V and J calls and clone size follow that table, whereas D and trimming were derived from the DNA. The sample has approximately 350,000 clones; 75% to 90% are singletons. The data belong to a study of blood T cell repertoires in COVID-19. Study-level information: Both acute and convalescent COVID-19 samples were obtained from the United States, Italy and Spain. In each case, the material was cDNA or gDNA derived from T cells, B-cell-depleted T cells, or PBMCs.

This clonotype was obtained from a woman aged 55-69 years with COVID-19, enrolled during active disease. Material for sequencing was peripheral blood. The chain employs TRBV9 and TRBJ2-1; 8 bases align to TRBD1. DNA for the CDR3: TGTGCCAGCAGCGTAGGGACAGGGTTATCCTACAATGAGCAGTTCTTC. It translates to CASSVGTGLSYNEQFF.